This entry lists 20 T cell receptor beta chains sequenced from one sample in a study of blood T cell repertoires in COVID-19. TCRdb's table, derived via immunoSEQ multiplex PCR, lists solely in-frame clones and lacks some. This table has some 300,000 clones, about 82% appearing once. Sequenced: peripheral blood. These receptors all come from a woman aged 50 to 65 with active or convalescent COVID-19.

The chain employs TRBV11-3 and TRBJ2-7; 7 nucleotides align to TRBD2. Trimming took 4 bases from V and 2 from J; bases not matched to a gene: 14. This CDR3 is built from 17 residues. Germline V CDR1 and CDR2: SGHNT, YENEEA. CDR3 in amino acids: CASSSPLRGEKAYEQYF. The CDR3 nucleotides read TGTGCCAGCAGCTCTCCATTACGGGGGGAGAAAGCCTACGAGCAGTACTTC.

This sequence joins TRBV11-2 and TRBJ2-7, with D perhaps matching TRBD2 (5 bases). V was pared by 3 bases and J by 6 bases, with 15 bases between. Looked up from germline, CDR1 is SGHAT and CDR2 is FQNNGV. The CDR3 length is 14 residues. The CDR3 DNA follows: TGTGCCAGCAGCTTCGGGGTAGGAGGCCTCGAGCAGTACTTC. Encoded protein: CASSFGVGGLEQYF.

This clone was counted once. V is TRBV19 and J is TRBJ2-7; TRBD2 matches at 10 bases. From germline, CDR1 is LNHDA and CDR2 SQIVND (reference sequence). Losses at the gene ends were 1 base for V and 2 bases for J; bases not matched to a gene: 8. This CDR3 is built from 17 residues. CDR3 nucleotides: TGTGCCAGTAGTATAGGGTCCCCTAGCGGGAGTACCTACGAGCAGTACTTC. It is translated as CASSIGSPSGSTYEQYF.

J is TRBJ1-5 and V is TRBV18; 9 positions match TRBD1. CDR3 length equals 15 residues. Germline values: CDR1 KGHSH, CDR2 LQKENI. V was clipped by 6 bases and J by 5 bases; unmatched bases: 8. CDR3 nucleotide sequence: TGTGCCAGCTCGTCCAACAGGGGGCCAGATCAGCCCCAGCATTTT. Its translation: CASSSNRGPDQPQHF. Full variable domain (outside the CDR3, taken from reference TRBV18 and TRBJ1-5): NAGVMQNPRHLVRRRGQEARLRCSPMKGHSHVYWYRQLPEEGLKFMVYLQKENIIDESGMPKERFSAEFPKEGPSILRIQQVVRGDSAAYFCASSSNRGPDQPQHFGDGTRLSIL.

This clone was seen more than once but under ten times. The chain combines TRBV2 with TRBJ1-1; maybe TRBD1 (6 bases). CDR3 length: 15 residues. The V gene's germline CDR1 is SNHLY and CDR2 FYNNEI. The V and J ends lost 5 bases and 8 bases respectively, with 21 bases between them. CDR3 bases: TGTGCCAGCAGTCAAATCTTCGGTACAGGGTCAGAAGCTTTCTTT. Protein product: CASSQIFGTGSEAFF.

The CDR3 region is CASSLSGATEAFF. The CDR3 bases are TGTGCCAGCAGTTTGTCAGGGGCCACTGAAGCTTTCTTT. V gene TRBV28 combines with J gene TRBJ1-1; perhaps TRBD1 as D (6 bases). The V and J ends lost 3 bases and 4 bases respectively, with 9 bases between them. This CDR3 is built from 13 residues. Germline values: CDR1 MDHEN, CDR2 SYDVKM.

This clone was recorded a few times. J is TRBJ1-2 and V is TRBV18; 11 nucleotides match TRBD1. CDR3 length: 14 amino acids. Unmatched junction bases numbered 5, after V lost 8 bases and J lost 3 bases. Germline-derived CDR1 and CDR2 are KGHSH and LQKENI. The CDR3 here is CASHRDRGDYGYTF. In nucleotides, the CDR3 is TGTGCCAGCCACCGGGACAGGGGGGACTATGGCTACACCTTC.

The V and J genes are TRBV3-1 (or the pseudogene TRBV3-2) and TRBJ1-2; TRBD1 is a possible D gene (6 bases). This CDR3 has 14 amino acids. Trimming removed 3 bases from V and 1 base from J, with 9 bases in between. Germline V lookup: CDR1 LGHDT, CDR2 YNNKEL (reference sequence). CDR3 in DNA: TGTGCCAGCAGCCAGGCAGGGGATAACTATGGCTACACCTTC. As protein: CASSQAGDNYGYTF.

The chain combines TRBV19 with TRBJ2-1; no definite D call. Germline loops: CDR1 LNHDA, CDR2 SQIVND (reference sequence). The germline V and J ends were trimmed by 2 bases and 4 bases, with 15 bases remaining between them. The CDR3 covers 16 residues. This chain's CDR3 is CASSIPPGGIYNEQFF. As DNA, the CDR3 is TGTGCCAGTAGTATACCCCCTGGCGGTATTTACAATGAGCAGTTCTTC.

V usage is TRBV6-6 and J usage is TRBJ1-5; 11 nucleotides agree with TRBD1. With 5 bases clipped from V and 4 bases from J, the junction kept 7 bases outside the gene matches. Germline loops: CDR1 MNHNY, CDR2 SVGAGI (reference sequence). CDR3 length equals 16 residues. In nucleotides, the CDR3 is TGTGCCAGCAGTACCGGACAGGGGGCTTCTAATCAGCCCCAGCATTTT. Its protein is CASSTGQGASNQPQHF.

This CDR3 is CASSERGFGELFF. The CDR3 region has the DNA TGTGCCAGCAGCGAGCGGGGGTTCGGGGAGCTGTTTTTT. V usage is TRBV9 and J usage is TRBJ2-2, with 8 bases matching TRBD2. V shed 3 bases and J 7 bases; nucleotides not matched to a gene: 2. There are 13 residues in the CDR3. Germline V lookup: CDR1 SGDLS, CDR2 YYNGEE. The complete variable domain, with remaining parts taken from reference TRBV9 and TRBJ2-2, reads DSGVTQTPKHLITATGQRVTLRCSPRSGDLSVYWYQQSLDQGLQFLIQYYNGEERAKGNILERFSAQQFPDLHSELNLSSLELGDSALYFCASSERGFGELFFGEGSRLTVL.

This chain uses TRBV5-1 with TRBJ1-1; D gene ambiguous. Germline CDR1 is SGHRS and CDR2 is YFSETQ. V was trimmed by 1 base and J by 0 bases, leaving 7 bases between them. There are 14 residues in the CDR3. The CDR3 sequence: CASSLTRMNTEAFF. CDR3 coding DNA: TGCGCCAGCAGCTTGACTCGTATGAACACTGAAGCTTTCTTT.

The gene calls are TRBV14 and TRBJ1-4; D not certain. The CDR3 runs 16 residues. Germline CDR1 and CDR2: SGHDN and FVKESK. V was clipped by 4 bases and J by 4 bases, with 16 bases between them. The CDR3: CASSLAPLRGNEKLFF. The CDR3 DNA is TGTGCCAGCAGCCTTGCCCCTTTACGGGGTAATGAAAAACTGTTTTTT. Complete variable domain (other parts from reference TRBV14 and TRBJ1-4): EAGVTQFPSHSVIEKGQTVTLRCDPISGHDNLYWYRRVMGKEIKFLLHFVKESKQDESGMPNNRFLAERTGGTYSTLKVQPAELEDSGVYFCASSLAPLRGNEKLFFGSGTQLSVL.

The gene calls are TRBV28 and TRBJ1-2; D is uncertain. Trimming took 3 bases from V and 2 from J, leaving 4 bases between them. CDR3 size: 12 residues. CDR1 is MDHEN, CDR2 SYDVKM, per germline. CDR3 residues: CASSFENYGYTF. DNA for the CDR3: TGTGCCAGCAGTTTTGAGAACTATGGCTACACCTTC.

About this clone itself: The same CDR3 can be traced to other DNA sequences in this sample. V usage is TRBV28 and J usage is TRBJ2-7; TRBD2 aligns across 8 bases. The CDR3 has 12 amino acids. The germline gives CDR1 MDHEN, CDR2 SYDVKM. V shed 5 bases and J 3 bases; nucleotides not matched to a gene: 0. The DNA for the CDR3 is TGTGCCAGCAGTCTAGCGGGCTACGAGCAGTACTTC. Residues: CASSLAGYEQYF.

This clone was counted a few times. The chain employs TRBV2 and TRBJ2-5; TRBD2 agrees at 12 bases. After removal of 7 bases from V and 1 base from J, the junction contained 10 bases not matched to a gene. CDR3 size: 17 residues. Germline CDR1 SNHLY, CDR2 FYNNEI. The DNA for the CDR3 is TGTGCCAGCACTAAAGGACTAGCGGGATCACCCCAAGAGACCCAGTACTTC. This codes for CASTKGLAGSPQETQYF.

The rearrangement joins TRBV29-1 to TRBJ2-5; D might be TRBD1 (5 bases). The CDR3 covers 12 residues. In germline, CDR1 is SQVTM, CDR2 ANQGSEA. Trimming took 4 bases from V and 2 from J, leaving 8 bases between them. For the CDR3, the DNA is TGCAGCGTTGGACAGCTACAAGAGACCCAGTACTTC. Protein sequence: CSVGQLQETQYF.

This chain links TRBV5-4 with TRBJ2-3; 9 bases are shared with TRBD2. The CDR3 loop spans 16 amino acids. The germline V gene encodes CDR1 SGHNT and CDR2 YYREEE (reference sequence). The CDR3 is CAYQSRGGRGTDTQYF. The CDR3 DNA follows: TGTGCGTACCAGTCCCGGGGCGGGAGGGGCACAGATACGCAGTATTTT.

The chain carries TRBV5-4 and TRBJ1-3; 8 bases align to TRBD1. Germline V gene lookup returns CDR1 SGHNT and CDR2 YYREEE (reference sequence). V shed 5 bases and J 2 bases; nucleotides not matched to a gene: 3. This CDR3 comprises 14 residues. The CDR3, as DNA: TGTGCCAGCAGTCTGACAGGGGCTGGAAACACCATATATTTT. Its protein is CASSLTGAGNTIYF.

The chain joins TRBV11-1 to TRBJ2-3, with 7 nucleotides matching TRBD2. Per the germline V gene, CDR1 is SGHAT and CDR2 is FQDESV (reference sequence). This CDR3 contains 13 residues. V lost 5 bases to trimming and J lost 5 bases; unmatched junction nucleotides: 4. The CDR3 is CASSAGAKDTQYF. In DNA, the CDR3 is TGTGCCAGCAGCGCGGGAGCAAAAGATACGCAGTATTTT.